One and the same sample provided the 27 T cell receptor beta chains below, sequenced in a study of OX40 agonist ivuxolimab in advanced cancers. The repertoire was sequenced with immunoSEQ multiplex PCR; TCRdb's copy has only in-frame clones and lacks some. The sample shows about 68,000 clones, roughly 84% of them seen only once. This specimen was CD4+ or CD8+ T cells sorted from blood, taken in a trial of the OX40 agonist ivuxolimab. The source is an adult with an advanced solid tumor such as melanoma, head and neck, liver or kidney cancer.

This clone was observed a few times. The chain couples TRBV27 to TRBJ1-6; D gene uncertain. Per the germline V gene, CDR1 is MNHEY and CDR2 is SMNVEV (reference sequence). V was cut by 0 bases and J by 8 bases, with 14 bases left in between. The CDR3 is made up of 16 amino acids. CDR3 DNA: TGTGCCAGCAGTTTATCCGTAAGCGTAGTGGATTCACCCCTCCACTTT. Its translation is CASSLSVSVVDSPLHF.

V and J are TRBV6-5 and TRBJ2-7; possibly TRBD2 for D (6 bases). The germline V gene encodes CDR1 MNHEY and CDR2 SVGAGI. CDR3 length equals 15 residues. V was cut by 2 bases and J by 2 bases, with 13 bases left in between. CDR3 region: CASSYGSGDPYEQYF. CDR3 sequence (DNA): TGTGCCAGCAGTTACGGATCGGGGGACCCCTACGAGCAGTACTTC.

This chain links TRBV5-4 with TRBJ1-3; 12 positions agree with TRBD1. CDR1 and CDR2 (germline): SGHNT, YYREEE (reference sequence). Trimming cost V 3 bases and J 1 base; bases outside gene matches: 5. CDR3 length equals 17 residues. The CDR3 spells CASSSGTGGRSGNTIYF. In DNA form, the CDR3 reads TGTGCCAGCAGCTCCGGGACAGGGGGCCGATCTGGAAACACCATATATTTT.

V is TRBV6-1 and J is TRBJ1-1; unclear D gene. Per germline, CDR1 MNHNS and CDR2 SASEGT. The CDR3 is 14 residues long. With 7 bases removed from V and 0 bases from J, the gap between germline ends came to 12 bases. The CDR3 protein is CASIPRSLNTEAFF. The CDR3 nucleotides read TGTGCCAGCATCCCCAGGTCCTTGAACACTGAAGCTTTCTTT.

The gene calls are TRBV7-2 and TRBJ2-7; 11 bases agree with TRBD1. The J segment lost 6 bases and the V segment lost 5 bases, leaving 6 bases of the junction unmatched. CDR3 size: 14 residues. Germline V gives CDR1 SGHTA, CDR2 FQGNSA. The CDR3 reads CASSPDRGPGEQYF. The CDR3 DNA follows: TGTGCCAGCAGCCCGGACAGGGGGCCGGGCGAGCAGTACTTC.

This clone was observed once. The rearrangement joins TRBV5-1 to TRBJ2-1, with D tentatively TRBD2 (5 bases). Germline CDR1 SGHRS, CDR2 YFSETQ. This CDR3 comprises 15 residues. V gave up 3 bases and J gave up 4 bases, with 14 bases separating them. As DNA, the CDR3 is TGCGCCAGCAGCTCGTCGACAAGGACTTACAATGAGCAGTTCTTC. This sequence encodes CASSSSTRTYNEQFF.

The chain carries TRBV10-3 and TRBJ2-5, with 7 positions matching TRBD2. Germline values: CDR1 ENHRY, CDR2 SYGVKD. V lost 1 base, J lost 4 bases, and 6 bases stayed unmatched. The CDR3 sequence is 15 residues long. The CDR3 reads CAISEWGGRGETQYF. The DNA of the CDR3 is TGTGCCATCAGTGAGTGGGGGGGGAGAGGAGAGACCCAGTACTTC.

The chain links TRBV5-6 to TRBJ1-5, with TRBD1 matching 7 bases. Unmatched junction bases numbered 0, after V lost 1 base and J lost 5 bases. CDR3 size: 13 residues. Germline-derived CDR1 and CDR2 are SGHDT and YYEEEE. The CDR3, as DNA: TGTGCCAGCAGCTTGACAGGGGATCAGCCCCAGCATTTT. Protein product: CASSLTGDQPQHF.

V and J are TRBV7-2 and TRBJ1-5, with 7 bases that match TRBD1. V dropped 5 bases and J dropped 5; count of bases not matched to a gene: 9. The CDR3 spans 15 residues. The germline V gene has CDR1 SGHTA and CDR2 FQGNSA. In DNA form, the CDR3 reads TGTGCCAGCAGCAAAACGACAGGGTGGGATCAGCCCCAGCATTTT. As protein: CASSKTTGWDQPQHF.

The genes are TRBV10-3 and TRBJ1-4; perhaps TRBD1 as D (5 bases). Per the germline V gene, CDR1 is ENHRY and CDR2 is SYGVKD. CDR3 length: 14 residues. V lost 8 bases to trimming and J lost 4 bases, with 14 bases between them. CDR3 coding DNA: TGTGCCATCTCCGAGACAGCCAATAATGAAAAACTGTTTTTT. Amino acids: CAISETANNEKLFF.

The J gene is TRBJ1-1, the V gene TRBV19; TRBD1 is a possible D gene (5 bases). The CDR3 sequence is 15 residues long. Germline V lookup: CDR1 LNHDA, CDR2 SQIVND (reference sequence). V dropped 7 bases and J dropped 4 bases, with 19 bases sitting between them. The CDR3 region has the DNA TGTGCCAGTACCCCGGCCCCGGGGCGGGGCACTGAAGCTTTCTTT. Protein: CASTPAPGRGTEAFF.

The gene calls are TRBV9 and TRBJ1-6, with TRBD1 matching 7 bases. In germline, CDR1 is SGDLS, CDR2 YYNGEE. Germline trimming cut 2 bases from V and 7 bases from J; bases unmatched to any gene: 3. This CDR3 is 14 amino acids long. Here the CDR3 DNA reads TGTGCCAGCAGCGTTACAGGGGAGAATTCACCCCTCCACTTT. Translating gives CASSVTGENSPLHF.

The chain carries TRBV19 and TRBJ2-2; possibly TRBD1 for D (6 bases). CDR1 is LNHDA, CDR2 SQIVND, per germline (reference sequence). Trimming left V 5 bases short and J 5 bases short, with 12 bases between. The CDR3 totals 14 residues. The CDR3 is CASSPRQGTGELFF. The CDR3 nucleotides are TGTGCCAGTAGTCCTCGGCAGGGGACCGGGGAGCTGTTTTTT.

The CDR3 region is CAIQPAEGQGEFYEQYF. Written as DNA, the CDR3 is TGTGCCATCCAACCCGCCGAGGGACAGGGGGAGTTCTACGAGCAGTACTTC. This chain uses TRBV10-3 with TRBJ2-7, with 11 bases aligning to TRBD1. CDR1 is ENHRY, CDR2 SYGVKD, per germline. The trim removed 8 bases at V and 3 bases at J, leaving 15 bases unmatched. This CDR3 has 17 residues.

This chain connects TRBV7-9 to TRBJ1-1, with TRBD1 as a possible D gene (5 bases). This CDR3 region has 13 residues. In germline, CDR1 is SEHNR, CDR2 FQNEAQ (reference sequence). The germline V and J ends were trimmed by 2 bases and 4 bases, with 8 bases remaining between them. The CDR3 DNA reads TGTGCCAGCAGCTTACAGGGAAGCACTGAAGCTTTCTTT. It codes for CASSLQGSTEAFF.

The genes are TRBV5-5 and TRBJ1-1; no clear D gene. From germline, CDR1 is SGHKS and CDR2 YYEKEE (reference sequence). V was cut by 2 bases and J by 5 bases, with 13 bases left in between. CDR3 length: 14 amino acids. The CDR3 coding sequence is TGTGCCAGCAGCTTCTTCTCCACGGGGACTGAAGCTTTCTTT. Translated, it gives CASSFFSTGTEAFF. Full variable domain (remainder filled in from reference TRBV5-5 and TRBJ1-1): DAGVTQSPTHLIKTRGQQVTLRCSPISGHKSVSWYQQVLGQGPQFIFQYYEKEERGRGNFPDRFSARQFPNYSSELNVNALLLGDSALYLCASSFFSTGTEAFFGQGTRLTVV.

The DNA of the CDR3 is TGTGCCGCCAGGGACAGGGGATTCACTGAAGCTTTCTTT. Amino acids: CAARDRGFTEAFF. The J gene is TRBJ1-1, the V gene TRBV27, with 10 bases fitting TRBD1. The CDR3 contains 13 residues. Germline V gene data show CDR1 as MNHEY and CDR2 as SMNVEV (reference sequence). V was clipped by 11 bases and J by 4 bases; unmatched bases: 7.

This chain links TRBV5-4 with TRBJ2-1, with D perhaps TRBD2 (5 bases). Germline CDR1 SGHNT, CDR2 YYREEE (reference sequence). This CDR3 region has 14 residues. The V and J ends lost 2 bases and 1 base respectively, with 7 bases between them. The CDR3 sequence: CASSLGRSYNEQFF. CDR3 DNA sequence: TGTGCCAGCAGCTTAGGGAGATCCTACAATGAGCAGTTCTTC.

The J gene is TRBJ2-1, the V gene TRBV5-1; D is uncertain. Looked up from germline, CDR1 is SGHRS and CDR2 is YFSETQ. The CDR3 sequence is 13 residues long. Trimming took off 3 bases at V and 6 bases at J, with 10 bases between the two ends. The DNA for the CDR3 is TGCGCCAGCAGCTCGGATCTCCTCAATGAGCAGTTCTTC. Protein product: CASSSDLLNEQFF. The entire variable domain, with the rest obtained from reference TRBV5-1 and TRBJ2-1, is as follows: KAGVTQTPRYLIKTRGQQVTLSCSPISGHRSVSWYQQTPGQGLQFLFEYFSETQRNKGNFPGRFSGRQFSNSRSEMNVSTLELGDSALYLCASSSDLLNEQFFGPGTRLTVL.

This chain uses TRBV2 with TRBJ1-5, with 8 bases aligning to TRBD1. The CDR3 is 14 amino acids. The V segment lost 7 bases and the J segment 1 base; nucleotides outside the gene matches: 3. CDR1 is SNHLY, CDR2 FYNNEI, per germline. DNA of the CDR3: TGTGCCAGCACGGACAGGGACAGCAATCAGCCCCAGCATTTT. Protein: CASTDRDSNQPQHF.

The V and J genes are TRBV7-2 and TRBJ1-5, with D uncertain. The CDR3 loop spans 14 amino acids. The V end lost 5 bases, the J end lost 6 bases, and 14 bases lay between the germline ends. Germline CDR1 and CDR2: SGHTA and FQGNSA. The CDR3 DNA reads TGTGCCAGCAGCACCAGGTACCGGGGTCAGCCCCAGCATTTT. Residues: CASSTRYRGQPQHF. Using reference TRBV7-2 and TRBJ1-5 for the parts outside the CDR3, the full variable domain is GAGVSQSPSNKVTEKGKDVELRCDPISGHTALYWYRQSLGQGLEFLIYFQGNSAPDKSGLPSDRFSAERTGGSVSTLTIQRTQQEDSAVYLCASSTRYRGQPQHFGDGTRLSIL.

This chain's CDR3 is CASSYMGRVGANVLTF. The DNA for the CDR3 is TGTGCCAGCAGTTATATGGGTCGGGTGGGGGCCAACGTCCTGACTTTC. The chain combines TRBV6-6 with TRBJ2-6; D gene ambiguous. CDR1 and CDR2 from the germline V gene are MNHNY and SVGAGI (reference sequence). The CDR3 totals 16 residues. V was pared by 3 bases and J by 4 bases, with 13 bases between.

CDR3: CASSFQGGYQETQYF. The CDR3 DNA follows: TGTGCCAGCAGCTTTCAGGGCGGGTACCAAGAGACCCAGTACTTC. The rearrangement joins TRBV7-2 to TRBJ2-5, with D perhaps being TRBD1 or TRBD2 (5 bases each). The V gene's germline CDR1 is SGHTA and CDR2 FQGNSA. Trimming took 3 bases from V and 0 from J, leaving 11 bases between them. The CDR3 has 15 residues.

The chain has TRBV2 and TRBJ1-2; D gene uncertain. CDR3 size: 13 residues. The germline V gene has CDR1 SNHLY and CDR2 FYNNEI. With 0 bases removed from V and 2 bases from J, the gap between germline ends came to 4 bases. In DNA form, the CDR3 reads TGTGCCAGCAGTGAAGCAGAAAACTATGGCTACACCTTC. Translating gives CASSEAENYGYTF.

The rearrangement joins TRBV4-1 to TRBJ1-4; weak D call: TRBD1 (5 bases). V gave up 1 base and J gave up 5 bases, with 11 bases separating them. Per the germline V gene, CDR1 is MGHRA and CDR2 is YSYEKL. CDR3 size: 15 residues. The CDR3 nucleotides read TGCGCCAGCAGCCAAGTAGACAGCACAAATGAAAAACTGTTTTTT. This sequence encodes CASSQVDSTNEKLFF.

The V and J genes are TRBV7-3 and TRBJ2-5, with D perhaps assigned TRBD1 or TRBD2 (7 bases each). CDR1 is SGHTA, CDR2 FQGTGA, per germline. Trimming left V 5 bases short and J 11 bases short, with 18 bases between. The CDR3 covers 13 residues. DNA for the CDR3: TGTGCCAGCAGCGCCGACAGGGACGGGGGGCAGTACTTC. Translated, it gives CASSADRDGGQYF.

The chain links TRBV5-6 to TRBJ2-7; 8 nucleotides agree with TRBD1. Per germline, CDR1 SGHDT and CDR2 YYEEEE. The CDR3 is made up of 17 amino acids. V shed 1 base, J shed 2 bases, and the junction held 11 bases outside the gene matches. In nucleotides, the CDR3 is TGTGCCAGCAGCTTGATCCTCGACAGGGGACCTCCCTACGAGCAGTACTTC. Translation gives CASSLILDRGPPYEQYF.